This is a list of T cell receptor beta chains from one sample in a study of molecular identifiers for immune sequencing clone quantification. TCRdb redid the calling of the PCR reads with MiXCR, one entry per CDR3 protein. The table records approximately 630,000 distinct CDR3 sequences, less than 30% of them present only once. Input material: naive CD8+ T cells from blood, with Jurkat cell RNA spiked in. These receptor sequences come from a human donor in good health. Some libraries in this study had Jurkat cell RNA spiked in. CDR3s include the opening cysteine and the closing phenylalanine or tryptophan. A D gene is named only where the DNA matches it firmly. Some rows have no size entry. The others give once, few or many, or a class for an expanded clone.

16	many	TRBV3-1	TRBJ2-6	NA	TGTGCCAGCAGCCAATCGGAGGGGGCTGGGGCCAACGTCCTGACTTTC	CASSQSEGAGANVLTF
13	many	TRBV20-1	TRBJ2-7	NA	TGCAGTGCTAGAGAGGACAGGGAGGGCGAGCAGTACTTC	CSAREDREGEQYF
14	many	TRBV7-9	TRBJ2-6	NA	TGTGCCAGCAGCCTAACCCCTTGGGCCAACGTCCTGACTTTC	CASSLTPWANVLTF
14	NA	TRBV19	TRBJ2-3	NA	TGTGCCAGTAGTATGACAGGCCTAGGAGATACGCAGTATTTT	CASSMTGLGDTQYF
15	many	TRBV3-1	TRBJ2-5	NA	TGTGCCAGCAGCCAAGTAAGGGAGTCACAAGAGACCCAGTACTTC	CASSQVRESQETQYF
12	NA	TRBV27	TRBJ1-5	NA	TGTGCCAGCGGGGGGCAGTATCAGCCCCAGCATTTT	CASGGQYQPQHF
16	NA	TRBV7-9	TRBJ1-1	NA	TGTGCCAGCAGCCCTCCTCGACAGTGGCTACACCCTGAAGCTCTCTTT	CASSPPRQWLHPEALF
18	NA	TRBV6-2/TRBV6-3	TRBJ2-6	TRBD2	TGTGCCAGCAGTTGGGGACTAGCGGGAGCTCCTGGGGCCAACGTCCTGACTTTC	CASSWGLAGAPGANVLTF
16	many	TRBV29-1	TRBJ1-1	NA	TGCAGCGTTGGCGGGACACCAATTGACATGAACACTGAAGCTTTCTTT	CSVGGTPIDMNTEAFF
15	few	TRBV9	TRBJ1-1	NA	TGTGCCAGCAGCCCCCGGGGGGGCCAGAACACTGAAGCTTTCTTT	CASSPRGGQNTEAFF
12	NA	TRBV7-2	TRBJ2-1	TRBD1	TGTGCCAGCAGCTTCCCAGGGGGCGAGCAGTTCTTC	CASSFPGGEQFF
14	NA	TRBV14	TRBJ2-7	TRBD1	TGTGCCAGCAGCCAGGGACAGCACTCCTACGAGCAGTACTTC	CASSQGQHSYEQYF
14	few	TRBV2	TRBJ2-3	NA	TGTGCCAGCACCCCGGGGGGCTCCACAGATACGCAGTATTTT	CASTPGGSTDTQYF
19	NA	TRBV2	TRBJ2-1	TRBD2	TGTGCCAGCATTCTAAGGAAGACTAGCGGGGGAATCTCCTACAATGAGCAGTTCTTC	CASILRKTSGGISYNEQFF
15	many	TRBV29-1	TRBJ2-5	NA	TGCAGCGTTGAAACGGGTGAAAACAGGCAAGAGACCCAGTACTTC	CSVETGENRQETQYF
14	many	TRBV7-9	TRBJ2-4	NA	TGTGCCAGCACCCACCTAGGACAGTTAGACATTCAGTACTTC	CASTHLGQLDIQYF
15	few	TRBV27	TRBJ1-4	TRBD1	TGTGCCGGGGACAGGGGTCCTTCCTTGCCTGGAAAACTGTTTTTT	CAGDRGPSLPGKLFF
18	few	TRBV12-3/TRBV12-4	TRBJ1-6	NA	TGTGCCAGCAGTTTCGTCGTCGGGGCGCGCCCTTATAATTCACCCCTCCACTTT	CASSFVVGARPYNSPLHF
12	many	TRBV27	TRBJ1-5	NA	TGTGCCAGCAGTCCACCTACCGGGTCACAGCATTTT	CASSPPTGSQHF
15	few	TRBV5-1	TRBJ1-1	NA	TGCGCCAGCAGCTTATTGGACAGCCAGAACACTGAAGCTTTCTTT	CASSLLDSQNTEAFF
14	NA	TRBV24-1	TRBJ2-2	TRBD1	TGTGCCACCAGTGACGGACAGGGGGCCGGGGAGCTGTTTTTT	CATSDGQGAGELFF
16	NA	TRBV25-1	TRBJ1-4	TRBD1	TGTGCCAGCAGTGGACGGGACAGGGGTTGGTATGAAAAACTGTTTTTT	CASSGRDRGWYEKLFF
15	many	TRBV6-5	TRBJ2-1	NA	TGTGCCAGCAGTTACTCGACGTCCTCCTACAATGAGCAGTTCTTC	CASSYSTSSYNEQFF
13	many	TRBV9	TRBJ2-3	NA	TGTGCCAGCAGCGTAGAGGTCACAGATACGCAGTATTTT	CASSVEVTDTQYF
16	NA	TRBV9	TRBJ2-2	TRBD1	TGTGCCAGCAGCCCCCCGGGACAGCCGAACACCGGGGAGCTGTTTTTT	CASSPPGQPNTGELFF
14	many	TRBV29-1	TRBJ2-2	TRBD1	TGCAGCGTTGCCGGGACAGGGGTCTCCGGGGAGCTGTTTTTT	CSVAGTGVSGELFF
14	many	TRBV19	TRBJ2-7	NA	TGTGCCAGTAGTTGGTCGGCGGGTGACTACGAGCAGTACTTC	CASSWSAGDYEQYF
13	NA	TRBV2	TRBJ1-1	NA	TGTGCCAGCAGATGGACACAGCTGGTTGGAGCTATCTTT	CASRWTQLVGAIF
13	many	TRBV25-1	TRBJ2-7	TRBD2	TGTGCCAGCAGTGAGCGGGAGCGCTACGAGCAGTACTTC	CASSERERYEQYF
14	NA	TRBV12-3/TRBV12-4	TRBJ2-1	NA	TGTGCCAGCAGTTTCGGTCGGAGTAAGAATGAGCAGTTCTTC	CASSFGRSKNEQFF
17	few	TRBV13	TRBJ2-2	NA	TGTGCCAGCAGCTTAGGGCGTGTCAGAAAGAACACCGGGGAGCTGTTTTTT	CASSLGRVRKNTGELFF
16	NA	TRBV12-3/TRBV12-4	TRBJ2-3	TRBD1	TGTGCCAGCAGAACAGTGACAGGGGGCCCCACAGATACGCAGTATTTT	CASRTVTGGPTDTQYF
11	NA	TRBV28	TRBJ2-1	NA	TGTGCCAGCAGTTTCGACTTAAGAAAGTTCTTC	CASSFDLRKFF
12	once	TRBV6-2/TRBV6-3	TRBJ1-1	TRBD1	TGTGCCAACAGTCATCCGGGACAGGGTGCTTTCTTT	CANSHPGQGAFF
13	NA	TRBV13	TRBJ1-1	NA	TGTGCCAGCAGCCTAACGCGCCGCACTGAAGCTTTCTTT	CASSLTRRTEAFF
15	many	TRBV13	TRBJ2-7	NA	TGTGCCAGCAGCTTAGGAGGGCTAGGCTCCTACGAGCAGTACTTC	CASSLGGLGSYEQYF
12	NA	TRBV6-6	TRBJ2-7	NA	TGTGCCGGCAGTTACATTCTAGGCGAGCGGTGCTTC	CAGSYILGERCF
11	many	TRBV28	TRBJ2-3	NA	TGTGCCAGCAGGAGGTATGATACGCAGTATTTT	CASRRYDTQYF
15	many	TRBV6-1	TRBJ2-7	NA	TGTGCCAGCAGGGCCTTAACCGGGATGCTAAGCGAGCAGTACTTC	CASRALTGMLSEQYF
12	many	TRBV28	TRBJ1-4	TRBD1	TGTGCCACTACAGGGGGCGGAGAAAAACTGTTTTTT	CATTGGGEKLFF
15	many	TRBV28	TRBJ1-5	NA	TGTGCCAGCAGTTTAGACGGGATGAGCAATCAGCCCCAGCATTTT	CASSLDGMSNQPQHF
14	NA	TRBV7-9	TRBJ2-3	NA	TGTGCCAGCAGCTTAGGGAAGGGGACAGATACGCAGTATTTT	CASSLGKGTDTQYF
16	few	TRBV27	TRBJ1-1	NA	TGTGCCAGCAGTTTGGATCCGGGGTCGGTGGACACTGAAGCTTTCTTT	CASSLDPGSVDTEAFF
16	few	TRBV25-1	TRBJ2-2	TRBD1	TGTGCCAGCAGTGAATTCGGACAGGCCAACACCGGGGAGCTGTTTTTT	CASSEFGQANTGELFF
15	NA	TRBV19	TRBJ2-1	TRBD2	TGTGCCAGTAGTATCTCTAGCGGGGGGTTGAATGAGCAGTTCTTC	CASSISSGGLNEQFF
15	few	TRBV2	TRBJ1-4	NA	TGTGCCAGCAGTGACAGACAAAATTCTAATGAAAAACTGTTTTTT	CASSDRQNSNEKLFF
15	many	TRBV14	TRBJ2-7	NA	TGTGCCAGCAGCCCCCTAACCACCGGGGGATGGGAGCAGTACTTC	CASSPLTTGGWEQYF
15	NA	TRBV19	TRBJ2-2	TRBD2	TGTGCCAGTACTCCTAGCGGGGGCCGCACCGGGGAGCTGTTTTTT	CASTPSGGRTGELFF